A selection of T cell receptor beta chains follows, all from one sample in a study of OX40 agonist ivuxolimab in advanced cancers. Method: immunoSEQ multiplex PCR; TCRdb's copy keeps in-frame clones and lacks some. This table has 75,000 to 95,000 clones, roughly 90% appearing once. Sequences were derived from CD4+ or CD8+ T cells sorted from blood, sampled in a trial of the OX40 agonist ivuxolimab. The source of these receptors is an adult with an advanced solid tumor such as melanoma, head and neck, liver or kidney cancer. CDR3s include the opening cysteine and the closing phenylalanine or tryptophan. A D gene is named only where the DNA matches it firmly. Only part of the rows carry a size: once, few, many, or a class if the clone is expanded.

TRBV6-6	TRBJ1-5	.	16	few	TGTGCCAGCAGTTACGGCCAGCTGGGGGGCTCACAGCCCCAGCATTTT	CASSYGQLGGSQPQHF
TRBV5-1	TRBJ2-1	.	16	once	TGCGCCAGCAGCTTGGCCGGGGGCGGGGTCTACAATGAGCAGTTCTTC	CASSLAGGGVYNEQFF
TRBV19	TRBJ1-2	.	14	.	TGTGCCAGTAGTATAGATCCCAGAAACTATGGCTACACCTTC	CASSIDPRNYGYTF
TRBV6-1	TRBJ2-7	.	14	.	TGTGCCAGCAGTGAAAGGCAGGGATCGCACGAGCAGTACTTC	CASSERQGSHEQYF
TRBV11-2	TRBJ2-1	TRBD2	18	.	TGTGCCAGCAGCTTAGGGCTAGCGGGAGGTAACTCCTACAATGAGCAGTTCTTC	CASSLGLAGGNSYNEQFF
TRBV2	TRBJ2-6	TRBD1	12	.	TGTGCCAGCAGCCTCAGGGGGAACGTCCTGACTTTC	CASSLRGNVLTF
TRBV4-1	TRBJ2-7	.	14	.	TGCGCCAGCAGCCAACTGCAACAGGGTTACGAGCAGTACTTC	CASSQLQQGYEQYF
TRBV6-5	TRBJ2-1	TRBD1	15	.	TGTGCCAGCTCTAGGGGGCGAAAATCCTACAATGAGCAGTTCTTC	CASSRGRKSYNEQFF
TRBV5-1	TRBJ2-1	TRBD1	15	.	TGCGCCAGCAGCTTTCCCGGGACAGGGGAGTATGAGCAGTTCTTC	CASSFPGTGEYEQFF
TRBV11-2	TRBJ2-1	TRBD2	15	.	TGTGCCAGCAGCTTAGCTGCGGGGGGGCACAATGAGCAGTTCTTC	CASSLAAGGHNEQFF
TRBV28	TRBJ2-5	.	15	.	TGTGCCAGCAGTTTATCCGTGCCGCGGAGAGAGACCCAGTACTTC	CASSLSVPRRETQYF
TRBV11-3	TRBJ2-3	.	13	.	TGTGCCAGCAGCCATGGGGGGCGAGATACGCAGTATTTT	CASSHGGRDTQYF
TRBV6-1	TRBJ2-2	.	13	.	TGTGCCAGCGGGGGGGCGAATGCCGGGGAGCTGTTTTTT	CASGGANAGELFF
TRBV6-5	TRBJ2-2	.	15	.	TGTGCCAGCAGGCCCCCGGCAGTTACCACCGGGGAGCTGTTTTTT	CASRPPAVTTGELFF
TRBV6-6	TRBJ1-1	.	12	.	TGTGCCAGCAGATTGGACGGGCCGGGGTTATTCTTT	CASRLDGPGLFF
TRBV6-5	TRBJ1-6	.	15	.	TGTGCCAGCAGTTACTTGGGCAGCCGCAATTCACCCCTCCACTTT	CASSYLGSRNSPLHF
TRBV18	TRBJ1-5	.	13	.	TGTGCCAGCTCAACCATGGGCGGTCAGCCCCAGCATTTT	CASSTMGGQPQHF
TRBV19	TRBJ1-5	.	13	.	TGTGCCAGTAGTAGAGTAAAGCTTCAGCCCCAGCATTTT	CASSRVKLQPQHF
TRBV5-1	TRBJ2-7	TRBD1	13	.	TGCGCCGGGACAGGGCGCCTTCCCTACGAGCAGTACTTC	CAGTGRLPYEQYF
TRBV7-9	TRBJ2-1	TRBD2	15	.	TGTGCCAGCAGCTTAGTACTAGCGGGAGGAGGGGAACAGTTCTTC	CASSLVLAGGGEQFF
TRBV29-1	TRBJ2-7	.	11	.	TGCAGCGTTGAAGAACCTACGGGGCAGTACTTC	CSVEEPTGQYF
TRBV2	TRBJ1-5	TRBD1	15	.	TGTGCCAGCAGTGAGGGACAGGCAGGCAATCAGCCCCAGCATTTT	CASSEGQAGNQPQHF
TRBV19	TRBJ1-5	.	11	.	TGTGCCAGTAACGTAGGAGATAGAAAGCATTTT	CASNVGDRKHF
TRBV5-4	TRBJ1-6	.	17	.	TGTGCCAGCAGCTTGAGACGGGAAGAGGCCTATAATTCACCCCTCCACTTT	CASSLRREEAYNSPLHF
TRBV7-2	TRBJ1-2	.	17	.	TGTGCCAGCAGCTCGGGCCCGGACTCTATCAGGATCTATGGCTACACCTTC	CASSSGPDSIRIYGYTF
TRBV28	TRBJ1-2	TRBD1	15	.	TGTGCCAGCAGCCCTCCACGGACAGGGGGTTATGGCTACACCTTC	CASSPPRTGGYGYTF
TRBV6-5	TRBJ2-2	.	15	.	TGTGCCAGCAGTCCGGGTCGCTTGAACACCGGGGAGCTGTTTTTT	CASSPGRLNTGELFF
TRBV5-1	TRBJ2-7	TRBD2	15	.	TGCGCCAGCAGCTTGACCGGGACTAGTCTTGGCGAGCAGTACTTC	CASSLTGTSLGEQYF
TRBV18	TRBJ2-7	TRBD2	16	.	TGTGCCAGCTCACCACCTCCGCTAGCGGGAGCCTACGAGCAGTACTTC	CASSPPPLAGAYEQYF
TRBV7-9	TRBJ2-3	.	15	.	TGTGCCAGCAGCTTCCTGGGGAATCCCACAGATACGCAGTATTTT	CASSFLGNPTDTQYF
TRBV5-1	TRBJ2-7	TRBD2	15	.	TGCGCCAGCAGCGGGGGACTAGCGGCCAACTACGAGCAGTACTTC	CASSGGLAANYEQYF
TRBV19	TRBJ1-4	.	14	once	TGTGCCAGTAGTATAAGACAGGAGAATGAAAAACTGTTTTTT	CASSIRQENEKLFF
TRBV5-1	TRBJ2-1	.	12	.	TGCGCCAGCAGAGGCAGCTTAAATGAGCAGTTCTTC	CASRGSLNEQFF